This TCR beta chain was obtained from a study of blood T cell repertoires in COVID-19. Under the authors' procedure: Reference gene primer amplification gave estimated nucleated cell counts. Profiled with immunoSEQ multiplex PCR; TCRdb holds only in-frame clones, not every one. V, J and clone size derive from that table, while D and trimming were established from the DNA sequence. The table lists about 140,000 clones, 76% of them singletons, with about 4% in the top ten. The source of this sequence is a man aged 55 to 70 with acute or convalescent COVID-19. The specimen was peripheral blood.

Here the CDR3 reads CASTPPGDRGTYEQYF. The CDR3 region has the DNA TGTGCCAGCACCCCCCCCGGGGACAGGGGAACCTACGAGCAGTACTTC. This chain uses TRBV28 with TRBJ2-7; 10 bases match TRBD1. Germline CDR1 and CDR2: MDHEN and SYDVKM. V lost 7 bases, J lost 2 bases, and 11 bases stayed unmatched. This CDR3 has 16 residues.